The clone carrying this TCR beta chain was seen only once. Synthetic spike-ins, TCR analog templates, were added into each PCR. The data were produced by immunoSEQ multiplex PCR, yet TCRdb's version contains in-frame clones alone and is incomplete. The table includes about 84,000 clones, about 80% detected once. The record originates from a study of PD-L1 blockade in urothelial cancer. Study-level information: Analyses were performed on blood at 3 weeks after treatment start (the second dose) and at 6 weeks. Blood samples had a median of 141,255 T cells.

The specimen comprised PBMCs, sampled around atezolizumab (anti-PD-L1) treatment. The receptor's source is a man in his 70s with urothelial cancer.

The CDR3 DNA is TGCGCCAGCAGCCTAACCGGGACAGGGTTATACGAGCAGTACTTC. This sequence encodes CASSLTGTGLYEQYF. The rearrangement uses TRBV4-1 and TRBJ2-7, with 9 bases matching TRBD1. Germline V gene lookup returns CDR1 MGHRA and CDR2 YSYEKL. This CDR3 is built from 15 residues. Unmatched junction bases numbered 8, after V lost 4 bases and J lost 4 bases.